This T cell receptor beta chain derives from a study of blood T cell repertoires in COVID-19. Looking at the study overall: Acute and convalescent COVID-19 specimens originated in the United States, Italy and Spain. T cells, B-cell-depleted T cells, or PBMCs provided the cDNA or gDNA that served as material.

As handled by the study authors: Estimation of nucleated cell counts was performed using reference gene primer amplification. Clones were sequenced by immunoSEQ multiplex PCR, and TCRdb holds only the in-frame ones, with some missing. For V, J and clone size, that table is used; D and trimming come from the DNA. The table shows about 65,000 clones, with over 85% occurring only once. Germline-derived CDR1 and CDR2 are LNHNV and YYDKDF (reference sequence). V lost 9 bases to trimming and J lost 3 bases, with 14 bases between them. This CDR3 contains 13 residues. Material for sequencing was peripheral blood. This sequence originates from a man in his sixties with acute or convalescent COVID-19. This rearrangement joins TRBV15 to TRBJ1-2; D remains unclear. The CDR3 DNA sequence: TGTGCCACTCAACCGGGTCCTTACTATGGCTACACCTTC. Amino acid sequence: CATQPGPYYGYTF.